This TCR beta chain was recovered during a study of blood T cell repertoires in COVID-19. On the study more broadly: Specimens from acute and convalescent COVID-19 originated in the United States, Italy and Spain. The analysed material was cDNA or gDNA that came from T cells, B-cell-depleted T cells, or PBMCs.

The ends lost 5 bases at V and 6 bases at J; junction bases unmatched: 3. Germline V CDR1 and CDR2: MNHEY, SVGAGI. There are 12 residues in the CDR3. Here immunoSEQ multiplex PCR was the method, and the copy in TCRdb shows in-frame clones only, minus some. The data contain 300,000 or so clones, 80% to 90% of them singletons. This receptor was identified in a woman aged 40 to 50 who had recovered from COVID-19. The V call is TRBV6-5, the J call TRBJ1-2, with TRBD1 matching over 7 bases. Sequences were obtained from peripheral blood. The CDR3 region has the DNA TGTGCCAGCAGTCGACAGGGACATGGCTACACCTTC. Protein: CASSRQGHGYTF.